A selection of T cell receptor beta chains follows, all from one sample in a study of identifying expanded T cells in peripheral blood. Only in-frame clones appear in the TCRdb table, and some are missing; sequencing was by immunoSEQ multiplex PCR. In the table there are about 110,000 clones, about 88% of which are singletons. The sample taken for sequencing was blood. The receptors derive from a person aged 18 to 70 in good health. CDR3s include the opening cysteine and the closing phenylalanine or tryptophan. A D gene is named only where the DNA matches it firmly. The size of a clone is reported for some rows only, either as once, few or many, or as a class for expanded clones.

clone_size j_call d_call v_call cdr3_aa cdr3_nt
. TRBJ1-1 TRBD1 TRBV6-5 CASIYRGLYTEAFF TGTGCCAGCATTTACAGGGGACTCTACACTGAAGCTTTCTTT
. TRBJ1-1 . TRBV5-5 CASSFLRTEAFF TGTGCCAGCAGCTTCCTGAGAACTGAAGCTTTCTTT
. TRBJ2-7 TRBD1 TRBV6-5 CASSTRQGSYEQYF TGTGCCAGCAGTACCAGACAGGGATCCTACGAGCAGTACTTC
. TRBJ1-1 . TRBV4-1 CASSQLRVGDTEAFF TGCGCCAGCAGCCAACTCAGGGTGGGGGACACTGAAGCTTTCTTT
few TRBJ1-6 . TRBV30 CAWSRSRGPLHF TGTGCCTGGAGTCGAAGCCGGGGACCCCTCCACTTT
. TRBJ1-3 . TRBV5-1 CASSLSGAGNTIYF TGCGCCAGCAGCTTGTCCGGGGCTGGAAACACCATATATTTT
. TRBJ1-1 . TRBV19 CASSIDGPTEAFF TGTGCCAGTAGTATCGACGGCCCGACTGAAGCTTTCTTT
. TRBJ2-2 . TRBV28 CASSSPPRGDGELFF TGTGCCAGCAGTTCCCCCCCGAGGGGAGACGGGGAGCTGTTTTTT
. TRBJ2-1 TRBD2 TRBV28 CASIKGGRTEGEQFF TGTGCCAGCATCAAAGGCGGGAGGACCGAGGGTGAGCAGTTCTTC
few TRBJ1-6 . TRBV6-5 CASSFTETANSPLHF TGTGCCAGCAGTTTCACGGAGACAGCGAATTCACCCCTCCACTTT
. TRBJ2-3 . TRBV4-3 CASSPRGADTQYF TGCGCCAGCAGCCCAAGGGGTGCTGATACGCAGTATTTT
. TRBJ1-5 . TRBV6-5 CASSWADNQPQHF TGTGCCAGCAGTTGGGCAGACAATCAGCCCCAGCATTTT
. TRBJ1-2 . TRBV18 CASSPPNRDNYGYTF TGTGCCAGCTCACCCCCGAACAGGGATAACTATGGCTACACCTTC
. TRBJ2-2 . TRBV4-2 CASSQESEPTGELFF TGTGCCAGCAGCCAAGAGAGCGAACCCACCGGGGAGCTGTTTTTT
. TRBJ2-7 . TRBV27 CASSLEGQGSHEQYF TGTGCCAGCAGTTTGGAGGGGCAGGGTAGCCACGAGCAGTACTTC
. TRBJ2-7 . TRBV5-1 CASSLGGARIYEQYF TGCGCCAGCAGCTTGGGAGGGGCACGGATTTACGAGCAGTACTTC
. TRBJ2-3 . TRBV11-2 CASSLGGRLDTQYF TGTGCCAGCAGCTTAGGGGGCAGACTAGATACGCAGTATTTT
. TRBJ1-3 . TRBV7-9 CASSLDEARLGEGNTIYF TGTGCCAGCAGCTTAGACGAGGCCCGGTTGGGGGAAGGAAACACCATATATTTT
. TRBJ2-7 TRBD2 TRBV5-6 CASSLLGSAGGGGDEQYF TGTGCCAGCAGCTTGTTGGGATCGGCGGGAGGAGGGGGGGACGAGCAGTACTTC
. TRBJ2-1 TRBD2 TRBV4-2 CASSQGLAGGAGGDEQFF TGTGCCAGCAGCCAAGGACTAGCGGGGGGTGCCGGCGGCGATGAGCAGTTCTTC
. TRBJ1-5 . TRBV6-1 CASRPTSYSNQPQHF TGTGCCAGCAGGCCCACATCCTATAGCAATCAGCCCCAGCATTTT
few TRBJ1-1 TRBD1 TRBV5-1 CASSLGRQGAAMNTEAFF TGCGCCAGCAGCTTGGGCCGACAGGGGGCGGCCATGAACACTGAAGCTTTCTTT
. TRBJ2-2 . TRBV7-2 CASSIGHTGELFF TGTGCCAGCAGCATAGGGCACACCGGGGAGCTGTTTTTT
once TRBJ2-1 TRBD1 TRBV19 CASIQKGGRDHNEQFF TGTGCCAGTATTCAAAAAGGGGGCCGAGACCACAATGAGCAGTTCTTC
few TRBJ2-6 . TRBV19 CATTDLSGANVLTF TGTGCCACGACCGATCTCTCTGGGGCCAACGTCCTGACTTTC
. TRBJ2-1 . TRBV2 CASKARYNEQFF TGTGCCAGCAAGGCTAGATACAATGAGCAGTTCTTC
. TRBJ2-7 . TRBV9 CASSVGGLEAYEQYF TGTGCCAGCAGCGTAGGAGGTCTGGAGGCCTACGAGCAGTACTTC
. TRBJ2-7 . TRBV28 CASSSLGSSYEQYF TGTGCCAGCAGTTCCCTTGGGAGCTCCTACGAGCAGTACTTC
. TRBJ2-3 . TRBV29-1 CSAQRDTQASDTQYF TGCAGTGCTCAGAGGGACACCCAAGCCTCAGATACGCAGTATTTT
. TRBJ2-7 . TRBV28 CASEGVARYEQYF TGTGCCAGCGAAGGGGTAGCGAGATACGAGCAGTACTTC
. TRBJ2-5 . TRBV15 CATSSDETQYF TGTGCCACCAGCAGTGACGAGACCCAGTACTTC
. TRBJ2-7 TRBD1 TRBV28 CASSSVTGPSSYEQYF TGTGCCAGCAGTTCGGTGACAGGGCCGAGCTCCTACGAGCAGTACTTC
. TRBJ1-5 . TRBV2 CASSRGQFNQPQHF TGTGCCAGCAGTCGAGGACAGTTCAATCAGCCCCAGCATTTT
. TRBJ2-1 TRBD2 TRBV13 CASSLTSGYNEQFF TGTGCCAGCAGCTTGACTAGCGGCTACAATGAGCAGTTCTTC
. TRBJ2-5 . TRBV4-1 CASRSQGETQYF TGCGCCAGCAGGTCACAGGGTGAGACCCAGTACTTC
. TRBJ2-7 . TRBV5-6 CASTSDVSYEQYF TGTGCCAGCACCTCGGACGTCTCCTACGAGCAGTACTTC
. TRBJ2-7 . TRBV7-8 CASSPPTSPYEQYF TGTGCCAGCAGCCCCCCCACTAGCCCTTACGAGCAGTACTTC
. TRBJ2-1 . TRBV19 CASSLGPSSYNEQFF TGTGCCAGTAGTCTTGGCCCTTCCTCCTACAATGAGCAGTTCTTC
. TRBJ2-1 TRBD2 TRBV5-1 CASSFSGGTYNEQFF TGCGCCAGCAGCTTCAGCGGGGGGACTTACAATGAGCAGTTCTTC
. TRBJ1-5 . TRBV19 CASSMTGRNQPQHF TGTGCCAGTAGTATGACCGGGAGGAATCAGCCCCAGCATTTT
. TRBJ2-1 . TRBV7-9 CASSLGTYNEQFF TGTGCCAGCAGCTTGGGGACATACAATGAGCAGTTCTTC
few TRBJ2-3 TRBD2 TRBV4-1 CASSPRPTSGRTDTQYF TGCGCCAGCAGCCCCAGACCTACTAGCGGGAGGACAGATACGCAGTATTTT
. TRBJ2-1 TRBD2 TRBV7-9 CASSEGLAPYNEQFF TGTGCCAGCAGCGAAGGACTAGCGCCTTACAATGAGCAGTTCTTC
. TRBJ2-3 TRBD2 TRBV7-3 CASSQIAGASTDTQYF TGTGCCAGCAGCCAGATAGCGGGGGCTAGCACAGATACGCAGTATTTT
. TRBJ2-7 . TRBV21-1 CASSKVGGDEQYF TGTGCCAGCAGCAAAGTGGGAGGGGACGAGCAGTACTTC
medium-sized TRBJ2-7 . TRBV11-2 CASSLGGSSYEQYF TGTGCCAGCAGCTTAGGGGGCAGCTCCTACGAGCAGTACTTC
. TRBJ2-3 TRBD2 TRBV15 CATSRDSGDGDTQYF TGTGCCACCAGCAGAGATAGCGGGGATGGAGATACGCAGTATTTT